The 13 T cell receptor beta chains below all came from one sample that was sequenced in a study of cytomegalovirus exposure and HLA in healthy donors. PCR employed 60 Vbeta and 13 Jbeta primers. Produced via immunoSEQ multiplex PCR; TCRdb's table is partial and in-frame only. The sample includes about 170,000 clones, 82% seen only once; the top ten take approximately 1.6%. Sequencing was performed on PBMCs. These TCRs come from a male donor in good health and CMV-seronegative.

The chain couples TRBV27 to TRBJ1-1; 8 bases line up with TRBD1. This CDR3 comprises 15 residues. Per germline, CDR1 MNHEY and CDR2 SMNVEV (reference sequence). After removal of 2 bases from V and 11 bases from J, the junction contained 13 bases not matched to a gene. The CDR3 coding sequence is TGTGCCAGCAGTTTAGCCCCCACAGGGGGGGCTACGGCTTTCTTT. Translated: CASSLAPTGGATAFF.

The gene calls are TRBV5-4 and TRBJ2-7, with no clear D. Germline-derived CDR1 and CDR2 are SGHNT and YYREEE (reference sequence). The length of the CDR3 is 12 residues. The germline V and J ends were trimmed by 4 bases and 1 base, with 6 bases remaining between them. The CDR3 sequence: CASSVESYEQYF. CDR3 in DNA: TGTGCCAGCAGCGTCGAGTCCTACGAGCAGTACTTC.

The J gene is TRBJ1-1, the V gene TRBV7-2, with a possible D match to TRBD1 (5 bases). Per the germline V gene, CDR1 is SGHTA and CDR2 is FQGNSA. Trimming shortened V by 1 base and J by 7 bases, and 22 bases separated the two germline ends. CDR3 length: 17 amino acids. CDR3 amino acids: CASSLGSGRGQRGEAFF. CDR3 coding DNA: TGTGCCAGCAGCTTAGGTTCGGGGAGGGGCCAGCGGGGTGAAGCTTTCTTT.

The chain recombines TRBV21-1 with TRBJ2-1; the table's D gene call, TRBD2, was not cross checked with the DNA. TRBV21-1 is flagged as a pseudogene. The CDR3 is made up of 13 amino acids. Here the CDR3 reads CASGLAGRNEQFF. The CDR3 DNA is TGTGCCAGCGGACTAGCGGGACGCAATGAGCAGTTCTTC.

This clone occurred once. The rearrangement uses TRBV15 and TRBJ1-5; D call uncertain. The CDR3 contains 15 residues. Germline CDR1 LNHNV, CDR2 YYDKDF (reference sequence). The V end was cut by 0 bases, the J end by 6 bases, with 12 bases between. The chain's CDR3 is CATSRDREVGQPQHF. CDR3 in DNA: TGTGCCACCAGCAGAGATCGTGAGGTAGGTCAGCCCCAGCATTTT.

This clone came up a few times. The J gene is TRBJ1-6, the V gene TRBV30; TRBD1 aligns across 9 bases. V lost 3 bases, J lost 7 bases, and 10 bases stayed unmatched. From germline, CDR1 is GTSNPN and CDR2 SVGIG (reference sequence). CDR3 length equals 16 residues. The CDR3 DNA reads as TGTGCCTGGAGGGCCGGGACAGGGTCTGAGAATTCACCCCTCCACTTT. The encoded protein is CAWRAGTGSENSPLHF.

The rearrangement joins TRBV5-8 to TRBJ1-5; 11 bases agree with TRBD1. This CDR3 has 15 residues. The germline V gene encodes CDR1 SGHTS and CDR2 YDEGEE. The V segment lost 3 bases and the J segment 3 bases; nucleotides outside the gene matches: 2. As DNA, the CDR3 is TGTGCCAGCAGCTCGGACAGGGGGCTCAATCAGCCCCAGCATTTT. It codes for CASSSDRGLNQPQHF.

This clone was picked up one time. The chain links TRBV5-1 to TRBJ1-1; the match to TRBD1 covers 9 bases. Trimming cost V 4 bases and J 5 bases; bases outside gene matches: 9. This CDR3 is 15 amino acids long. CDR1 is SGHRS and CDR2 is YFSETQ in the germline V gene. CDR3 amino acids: CASSLQGARRTEAFF. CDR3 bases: TGCGCCAGCAGCCTACAGGGGGCTCGGAGAACTGAAGCTTTCTTT. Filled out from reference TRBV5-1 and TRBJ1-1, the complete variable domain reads KAGVTQTPRYLIKTRGQQVTLSCSPISGHRSVSWYQQTPGQGLQFLFEYFSETQRNKGNFPGRFSGRQFSNSRSEMNVSTLELGDSALYLCASSLQGARRTEAFFGQGTRLTVV.

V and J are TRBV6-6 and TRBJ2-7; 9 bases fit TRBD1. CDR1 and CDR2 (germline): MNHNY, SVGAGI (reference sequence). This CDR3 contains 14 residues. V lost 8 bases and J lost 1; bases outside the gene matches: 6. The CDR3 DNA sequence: TGTGCCAGCGCACCGGGACAGGGTTCCTACGAGCAGTACTTC. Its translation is CASAPGQGSYEQYF.

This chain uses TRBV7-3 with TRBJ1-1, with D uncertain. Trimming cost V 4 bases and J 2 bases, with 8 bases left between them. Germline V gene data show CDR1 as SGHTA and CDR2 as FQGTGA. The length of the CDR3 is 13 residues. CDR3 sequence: CASSSESNTEAFF. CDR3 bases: TGTGCCAGCAGCTCCGAGTCTAACACTGAAGCTTTCTTT. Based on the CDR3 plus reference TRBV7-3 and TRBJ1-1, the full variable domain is GAGVSQTPSNKVTEKGKYVELRCDPISGHTALYWYRQSLGQGPEFLIYFQGTGAADDSGLPNDRFFAVRPEGSVSTLKIQRTERGDSAVYLCASSSESNTEAFFGQGTRLTVV.

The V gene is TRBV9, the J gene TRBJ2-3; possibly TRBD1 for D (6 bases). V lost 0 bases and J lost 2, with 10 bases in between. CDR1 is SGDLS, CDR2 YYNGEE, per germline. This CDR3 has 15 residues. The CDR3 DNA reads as TGTGCCAGCAGCGTAGGACAGGAAAACACAGATACGCAGTATTTT. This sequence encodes CASSVGQENTDTQYF.

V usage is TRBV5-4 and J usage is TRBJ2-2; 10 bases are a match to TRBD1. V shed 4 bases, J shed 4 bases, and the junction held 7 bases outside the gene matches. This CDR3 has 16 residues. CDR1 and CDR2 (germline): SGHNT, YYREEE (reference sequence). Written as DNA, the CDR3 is TGTGCCAGCAGCCCCAGACGGGACAGGGGCACCGGGGAGCTGTTTTTT. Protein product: CASSPRRDRGTGELFF.

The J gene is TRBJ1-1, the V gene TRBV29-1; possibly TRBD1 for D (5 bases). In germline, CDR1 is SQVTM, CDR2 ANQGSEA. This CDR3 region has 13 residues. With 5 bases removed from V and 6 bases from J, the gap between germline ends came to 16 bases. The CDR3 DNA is TGCAGCGTTCTGTCCGGGGGGGATTCTGAAGCTTTCTTT. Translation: CSVLSGGDSEAFF.